Following are 21 T cell receptor beta chains from one sample sequenced in a study of blood T cell repertoires in COVID-19. Method: immunoSEQ multiplex PCR; TCRdb's copy keeps in-frame clones and lacks some. The sample holds some 89,000 clones, around 87% seen once. The sequencing input was peripheral blood. Receptors originate from a human donor in a cohort sampled during active COVID-19.

This clone was seen a single time. The V gene is TRBV11-2, the J gene TRBJ2-7; TRBD1 agrees at 11 bases. The CDR3 contains 14 residues. Per the germline V gene, CDR1 is SGHAT and CDR2 is FQNNGV. The V and J ends lost 5 bases and 3 bases, in that order; junction bases with no gene match: 3. This CDR3 is CASSPGTGGYEQYF. The CDR3 DNA reads TGTGCCAGCAGCCCCGGGACAGGGGGCTACGAGCAGTACTTC. Variable domain in full (rest from reference TRBV11-2 and TRBJ2-7): EAGVAQSPRYKIIEKRQSVAFWCNPISGHATLYWYQQILGQGPKLLIQFQNNGVVDDSQLPKDRFSAERLKGVDSTLKIQPAKLEDSAVYLCASSPGTGGYEQYFGPGTRLTVT.

The CDR3 region is CASREGLRGPQHF. CDR3 DNA: TGTGCCAGCAGAGAGGGACTTAGGGGGCCCCAGCATTTT. The chain uses TRBV27 and TRBJ1-5; tentatively, D is TRBD1 (5 bases). This CDR3 region has 13 residues. V gave up 6 bases and J gave up 9 bases, with 15 bases separating them. CDR1 is MNHEY and CDR2 is SMNVEV in the germline V gene (reference sequence).

The rearrangement links TRBV5-4 to TRBJ1-3; D uncertain. CDR1 SGHNT and CDR2 YYREEE come from the germline V gene (reference sequence). The CDR3 sequence is 13 residues long. The ends were cut back, 2 bases at V and 3 bases at J, with 6 bases in the middle. The CDR3 DNA sequence: TGTGCCAGCAGCTTCAGATATGGAAACACCATATATTTT. Translated, it gives CASSFRYGNTIYF. Filled out from reference TRBV5-4 and TRBJ1-3, the complete variable domain reads ETGVTQSPTHLIKTRGQQVTLRCSSQSGHNTVSWYQQALGQGPQFIFQYYREEENGRGNFPPRFSGLQFPNYSSELNVNALELDDSALYLCASSFRYGNTIYFGEGSWLTVV.

The CDR3 sequence: CASSPWGDLMTDTQYF. The CDR3 DNA reads TGTGCCAGCAGCCCATGGGGCGATTTGATGACAGATACGCAGTATTTT. This sequence joins TRBV9 and TRBJ2-3; tentatively, D is TRBD1 (5 bases). Germline loops: CDR1 SGDLS, CDR2 YYNGEE. This CDR3 region has 16 residues. With 4 bases removed from V and 3 bases from J, the gap between germline ends came to 18 bases.

The CDR3 DNA follows: TGTGCCACCAGGGAGACAGGCTCTGGGGAGCTGTTTTTT. It yields the protein CATRETGSGELFF. The rearrangement uses TRBV24-1 and TRBJ2-2; D might be TRBD1 (6 bases). The germline V and J ends were trimmed by 7 bases and 8 bases, with 13 bases remaining between them. Germline V gene sequence: CDR1 KGHDR, CDR2 SFDVKD. The length of the CDR3 is 13 residues.

In this sample, this clone turned up once. The chain employs TRBV5-1 and TRBJ2-1; 8 bases align to TRBD2. V lost 6 bases, J lost 7 bases, and 12 bases stayed unmatched. CDR1 is SGHRS, CDR2 YFSETQ, per germline. The CDR3 totals 15 residues. The CDR3 loop reads CASTPGGGAGNEQFF. CDR3 DNA sequence: TGCGCCAGCACCCCGGGGGGGGGCGCGGGGAATGAGCAGTTCTTC. The entire variable domain, with the rest obtained from reference TRBV5-1 and TRBJ2-1, is as follows: KAGVTQTPRYLIKTRGQQVTLSCSPISGHRSVSWYQQTPGQGLQFLFEYFSETQRNKGNFPGRFSGRQFSNSRSEMNVSTLELGDSALYLCASTPGGGAGNEQFFGPGTRLTVL.

The sample holds a few counts of this clone. This chain uses TRBV18 with TRBJ2-1, with 8 bases aligning to TRBD2. The CDR3 is made up of 15 amino acids. Germline V gene lookup returns CDR1 KGHSH and CDR2 LQKENI. Trimming cost V 3 bases and J 2 bases; bases outside gene matches: 3. The DNA for the CDR3 is TGTGCCAGCTCACCGACTAGCGATGCCTACAATGAGCAGTTCTTC. Translating it yields CASSPTSDAYNEQFF.

This chain uses TRBV6-6 with TRBJ2-1, with TRBD2 matching 10 bases. Germline-derived CDR1 and CDR2 are MNHNY and SVGAGI (reference sequence). Trimming removed 7 bases from V and 4 bases from J; junction bases left unmatched: 4. The CDR3 runs 14 residues. The CDR3 loop reads CASTGLAAYNEQFF. CDR3 DNA: TGTGCCAGCACCGGACTAGCGGCATACAATGAGCAGTTCTTC.

There are many counts of this clone. The chain couples TRBV7-2 to TRBJ1-4; the D is unclear. The CDR3 is 13 residues long. The V end was cut by 5 bases, the J end by 3 bases, with 7 bases between. CDR1 and CDR2 (germline): SGHTA, FQGNSA. CDR3 region: CASSSEANEKLFF. The CDR3 DNA sequence: TGTGCCAGCAGCAGCGAGGCTAATGAAAAACTGTTTTTT.

This chain joins TRBV29-1 and TRBJ1-2; 10 nucleotides match TRBD1. V lost 4 bases to trimming and J lost 0 bases; unmatched junction nucleotides: 8. Per the germline V gene, CDR1 is SQVTM and CDR2 is ANQGSEA. The CDR3 length is 16 residues. The CDR3 DNA reads as TGCAGCGTTGCGGACAGGGGGAAAGGGGCTAACTATGGCTACACCTTC. This sequence encodes CSVADRGKGANYGYTF.

The J gene is TRBJ1-1, the V gene TRBV27, with 10 bases lining up with TRBD1. Trimming removed 5 bases from V and 1 base from J; junction bases left unmatched: 4. The CDR3 is made up of 15 amino acids. CDR1 MNHEY and CDR2 SMNVEV come from the germline V gene (reference sequence). As DNA, the CDR3 is TGTGCCAGCAGTGCTGGGACAGGGGCGAACACTGAAGCTTTCTTT. This gives the protein CASSAGTGANTEAFF.

The rearrangement uses TRBV7-9 and TRBJ2-2, with 7 bases matching TRBD1. Germline values: CDR1 SEHNR, CDR2 FQNEAQ (reference sequence). CDR3 length: 17 residues. The V segment lost 7 bases and the J segment 7 bases; nucleotides outside the gene matches: 18. Written as DNA, the CDR3 is TGTGCCAGCACCACCTCCCCGGGACAGCCGAAGGGCGGGGAGCTGTTTTTT. Translated, it gives CASTTSPGQPKGGELFF.

The CDR3 DNA reads as TGTGCCAGCTCACCCGGACTAGCGGGAGGACCCAATGAGCAGTTCTTC. It codes for CASSPGLAGGPNEQFF. The V and J genes are TRBV18 and TRBJ2-1; the match to TRBD2 covers 14 bases. The CDR3 contains 16 residues. Germline trimming cut 3 bases from V and 6 bases from J; bases unmatched to any gene: 4. In germline, CDR1 is KGHSH, CDR2 LQKENI.

The rearrangement joins TRBV4-2 to TRBJ1-1, with 10 bases identical to TRBD1. Looked up from germline, CDR1 is LGHNA and CDR2 is YNFKEQ. The J segment lost 7 bases and the V segment lost 0 bases, leaving 8 bases of the junction unmatched. The CDR3 runs to 16 residues. The CDR3 DNA reads TGTGCCAGCAGCCAAGATGAGACAGGGGGCTGGGTTGAAGCTTTCTTT. This sequence encodes CASSQDETGGWVEAFF.

This chain uses TRBV19 with TRBJ2-3; D possibly corresponds to TRBD2 (6 bases). The CDR3 totals 15 residues. V shed 4 bases and J shed 1 base, with 12 bases lying between them. The V gene's germline CDR1 is LNHDA and CDR2 SQIVND (reference sequence). CDR3 coding DNA: TGTGCCAGTAGTAATACGGCTAGCGGCACAGATACGCAGTATTTT. Translating it yields CASSNTASGTDTQYF.

The chain links TRBV20-1 to TRBJ2-1, with D tentatively TRBD2 (6 bases). The length of the CDR3 is 11 residues. V lost 1 base and J 10 bases, leaving 8 bases between the germline ends. The germline V gene encodes CDR1 DFQATT and CDR2 SNEGSKA (reference sequence). CDR3 in amino acids: CSARGAGEQFF. The CDR3 DNA sequence: TGCAGTGCTAGAGGGGCGGGAGAGCAGTTCTTC.

For this clone: This CDR3 is also generated by other DNA sequences in the sample. V is TRBV5-1 and J is TRBJ1-3; no clear D. Trimming left V 2 bases short and J 4 bases short, with 10 bases between. The germline V gene has CDR1 SGHRS and CDR2 YFSETQ. CDR3 length equals 14 residues. The CDR3 DNA follows: TGCGCCAGCAGCTTAGCGGGTTACGGAAACACCATATATTTT. This translates into CASSLAGYGNTIYF.

The chain combines TRBV4-3 with TRBJ2-3, with 8 bases lining up with TRBD1. Losses at the gene ends were 0 bases for V and 2 bases for J; bases not matched to a gene: 7. Germline V CDR1 and CDR2: LGHNA, YSLEER. The CDR3 sequence is 17 residues long. CDR3 in DNA: TGCGCCAGCAGCCAAGATCGGTGGACAGGGACCACAGATACGCAGTATTTT. Translating gives CASSQDRWTGTTDTQYF.

The chain uses TRBV4-3 and TRBJ2-3, with 10 bases fitting TRBD2. Germline assignment: CDR1 LGHNA and CDR2 YSLEER. J lost 3 bases, V lost 2 bases, and 8 bases had no gene match. The CDR3 has 17 amino acids. The CDR3 loop is CASSQSLASGSTDTQYF. Here the CDR3 DNA reads TGCGCCAGCAGCCAATCGTTGGCTAGCGGGAGTACAGATACGCAGTATTTT.

The rearrangement uses TRBV6-2 or TRBV6-3 and TRBJ2-7; tentative D call: TRBD1 (6 bases). Trimming left V 2 bases short and J 0 bases short, with 8 bases between. Germline V CDR1 and CDR2: MNHEY, SVGEGT. There are 14 residues in the CDR3. The CDR3 sequence is CASSYGDNSYEQYF. As DNA, the CDR3 is TGTGCCAGCAGTTACGGGGACAACTCCTACGAGCAGTACTTC.

This rearrangement joins TRBV6-4 to TRBJ2-2; TRBD1 matches at 8 bases. This CDR3 is 15 amino acids long. Germline CDR1 reads MRHNA; CDR2 reads SNTAGT. V lost 6 bases to trimming and J lost 6 bases; unmatched junction nucleotides: 9. DNA of the CDR3: TGTGCCAGCAGGGCACAGGGGGGCAGTCCCGGGGAGCTGTTTTTT. Protein product: CASRAQGGSPGELFF.